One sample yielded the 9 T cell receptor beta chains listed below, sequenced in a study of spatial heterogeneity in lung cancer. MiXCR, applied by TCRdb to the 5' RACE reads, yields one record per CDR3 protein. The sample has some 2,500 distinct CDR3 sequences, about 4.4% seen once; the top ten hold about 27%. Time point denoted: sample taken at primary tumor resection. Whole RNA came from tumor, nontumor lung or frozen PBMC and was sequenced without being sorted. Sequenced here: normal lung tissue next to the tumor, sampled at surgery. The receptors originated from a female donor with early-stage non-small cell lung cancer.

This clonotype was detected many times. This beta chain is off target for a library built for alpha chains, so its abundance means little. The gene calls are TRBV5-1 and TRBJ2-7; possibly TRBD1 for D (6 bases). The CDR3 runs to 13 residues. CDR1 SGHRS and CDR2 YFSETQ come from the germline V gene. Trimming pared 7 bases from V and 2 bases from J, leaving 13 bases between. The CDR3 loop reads CASQRDTAYEQYF. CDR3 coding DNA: TGCGCCAGCCAAAGGGACACCGCCTACGAGCAGTACTTC.

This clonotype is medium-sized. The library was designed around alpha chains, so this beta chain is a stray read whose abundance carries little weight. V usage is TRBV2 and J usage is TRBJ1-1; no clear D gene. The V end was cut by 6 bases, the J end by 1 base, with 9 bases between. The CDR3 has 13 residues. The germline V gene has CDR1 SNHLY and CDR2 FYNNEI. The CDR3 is CASSFDKNTEAFF. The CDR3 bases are TGTGCCAGCAGCTTCGACAAGAACACTGAAGCTTTCTTT.

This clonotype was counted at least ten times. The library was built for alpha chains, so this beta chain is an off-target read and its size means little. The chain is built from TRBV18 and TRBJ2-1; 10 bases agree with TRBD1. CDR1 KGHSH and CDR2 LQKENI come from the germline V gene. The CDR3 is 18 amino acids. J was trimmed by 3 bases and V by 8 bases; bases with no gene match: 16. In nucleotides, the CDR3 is TGTGCCAGCCAGGGACAGGGGTCCCCGACTAGCAGCTACAATGAGCAGTTCTTC. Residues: CASQGQGSPTSSYNEQFF.

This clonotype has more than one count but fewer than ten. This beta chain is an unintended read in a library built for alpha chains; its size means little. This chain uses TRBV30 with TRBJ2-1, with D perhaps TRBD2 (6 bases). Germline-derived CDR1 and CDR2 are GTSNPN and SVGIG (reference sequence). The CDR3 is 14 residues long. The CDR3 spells CAGTEGARRNEQFF. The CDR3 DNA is TGTGCGGGTACGGAGGGTGCGAGGCGCAATGAGCAGTTCTTC.

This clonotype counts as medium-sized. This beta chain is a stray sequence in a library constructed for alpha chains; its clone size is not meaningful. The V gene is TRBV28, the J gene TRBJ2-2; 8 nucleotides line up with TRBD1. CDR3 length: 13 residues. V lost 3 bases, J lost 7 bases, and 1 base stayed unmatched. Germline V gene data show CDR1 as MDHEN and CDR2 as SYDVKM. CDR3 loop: CASSLTGVGELFF. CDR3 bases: TGTGCCAGCAGTTTGACAGGGGTCGGGGAGCTGTTTTTT.

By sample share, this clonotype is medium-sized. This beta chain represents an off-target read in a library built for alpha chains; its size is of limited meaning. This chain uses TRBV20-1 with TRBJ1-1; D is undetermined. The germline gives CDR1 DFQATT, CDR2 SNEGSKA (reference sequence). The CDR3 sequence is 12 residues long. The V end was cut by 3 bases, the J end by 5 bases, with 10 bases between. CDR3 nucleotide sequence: TGCAGTGCTAGGAGTCCCTGGACTGAAGCTTTCTTT. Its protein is CSARSPWTEAFF.

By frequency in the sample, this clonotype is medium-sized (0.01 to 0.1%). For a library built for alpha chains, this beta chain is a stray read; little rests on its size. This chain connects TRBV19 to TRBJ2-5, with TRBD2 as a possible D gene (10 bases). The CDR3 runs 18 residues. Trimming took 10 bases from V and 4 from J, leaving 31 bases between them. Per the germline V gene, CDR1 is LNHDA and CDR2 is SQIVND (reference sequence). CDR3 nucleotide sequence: TGTGCCAATCCCGGGACAGGGACCGGGCTAGCGGGGGTAGAGACCCAGTACTTC. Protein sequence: CANPGTGTGLAGVETQYF.

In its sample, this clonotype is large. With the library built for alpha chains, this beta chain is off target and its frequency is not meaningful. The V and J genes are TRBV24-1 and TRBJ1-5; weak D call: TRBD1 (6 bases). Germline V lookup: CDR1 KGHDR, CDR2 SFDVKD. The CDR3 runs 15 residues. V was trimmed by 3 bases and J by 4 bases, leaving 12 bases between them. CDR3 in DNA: TGTGCCACCAGTGATGACAGGTCCTTAAATCAGCCCCAGCATTTT. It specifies CATSDDRSLNQPQHF.

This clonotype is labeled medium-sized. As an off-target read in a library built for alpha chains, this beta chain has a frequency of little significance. The CDR3 loop is CASSFGFSGDQPQHF. CDR3 in DNA: TGTGCCAGCAGTTTTGGATTTTCAGGGGACCAGCCCCAGCATTTT. The chain combines TRBV27 with TRBJ1-5; D is possibly TRBD1 (6 bases). CDR1 is MNHEY and CDR2 is SMNVEV in the germline V gene (reference sequence). This CDR3 comprises 15 residues. V was pared by 3 bases and J by 7 bases, with 16 bases between.